This note documents a single T cell receptor (beta chain) sequence. Its antigen is as yet unknown. The sample comes from a study of Graves' ophthalmopathy and Graves' hyperthyroidism. The V end lost 6 bases, the J end lost 7 bases, and 19 bases lay between the germline ends. This CDR3 is built from 15 residues. Germline CDR1 and CDR2: SNHLY and FYNNEI. Notes on the study in general: Stable hyperthyroidism and ophthalmopathy were told apart by a 13-signature model, which achieved 85% to 90% sensitivity and approximately 81% specificity. Blood also held most thyroid clonotypes expanded above 0.001 frequency.

TCR beta CDR3 regions were amplified from RNA transcripts. RT-PCR was first run with HTBI primers, then multiplex PCR in a second round. TCRdb itself ran the multiplex PCR reads through MiXCR, one entry per CDR3 protein. The repertoire holds hundreds of thousands of distinct CDR3 sequences, with approximately 21% as singletons. Hyperthyroidism cases were recent diagnoses of under 2 months' duration in people aged 18 to 65. Thyroid ultrasound, orbital computed tomography, TRAb, serum thyroxine and clinical symptoms formed the basis of diagnosis. Source material: peripheral blood. J is TRBJ1-5 and V is TRBV2; no clear D. This TCR derives from a woman under 30 with stable Graves' hyperthyroidism. Some clones in this sample may be carry-over from other donors' samples. The CDR3 DNA sequence: TGTGCCAGCAGGGCCGGGCTGAAAAGAGGCCAGCCCCAGCATTTT. It is translated as CASRAGLKRGQPQHF.